This T cell receptor (beta chain) came from a study of ipilimumab plus nivolumab after autologous stem cell transplantation. Study-wide background: The DLBCL cohort had primary refractory and relapsed disease, with 18-month progression-free survival of approximately 87% and 28%.

V lost 9 bases, J lost 4 bases, and 5 bases stayed unmatched. Germline V gene lookup returns CDR1 LNHDA and CDR2 SQIVND (reference sequence). The CDR3 contains 13 residues. Clones were sequenced by immunoSEQ multiplex PCR, and TCRdb holds only the in-frame ones, with some missing. The sample consists of 15,000 to 20,000 clones, approximately 80% of them appearing once. The chain recombines TRBV19 with TRBJ1-2; 10 bases are shared with TRBD1. The sequence was collected from a male donor with diffuse large B-cell lymphoma. Sequences were derived from PBMCs, sampled in a trial of ipilimumab plus nivolumab as post-transplant consolidation. The CDR3 sequence is CASRDRGTYGYTF. The CDR3 DNA follows: TGTGCCAGCCGGGACAGGGGTACCTATGGCTACACCTTC.